One T cell receptor beta chain is described in this entry. This clonotype was detected ten times or more. Its antigen is still unknown. Base-call qualities are not available, and no considerably larger clone is one nucleotide away. Every donor in the study was a healthy Caucasian. Three pairs of female monozygotic twins, all aged about 18 to 29 years, were included in the twin cohort. RNA for TCR libraries was isolated from peripheral blood mononuclear cells. This entry comes from a study of identical twins (dated by TCRdb to the mid-2010s). For context, the study as a whole: The study deep-sequenced TCR alpha and beta repertoires from monozygotic twins, unrelated adults of various ages and cord blood to test whether fetal clonotypes persist. Replicate twin experiments were performed at different times using different library preparation protocols to rule out contamination.

General study outcomes and caveats: Compared with coincidental sharing between unrelated individuals, out-of-frame TCR alpha sequences shared between twins showed an excess of sequences with low generation probability. Out-of-frame TCR alpha sharing in monozygotic twins was systematically underestimated by recombination models, whereas sharing between unrelated individuals was in agreement with the recombination models. The excess sharing between twins in beta out-of-frame sequences was weaker because fewer shared sequences reduced the signal-to-noise ratio. Abundant cord blood beta clonotypes had fewer insertions, young adult naive repertoires showed a similar but weaker trend, and memory repertoires showed no such trend. Conclusions relied on cross-sectional statistical analysis, since the same donors could not be followed over many years. Invariant T cells such as MAIT and iNKT could partly confound zero-insertion analyses, though diverse VJ usage argued against this for most clonotypes.

The method behind the library was 5' RACE. This sample was sequenced with an Illumina HiSeq 2000. Template switching introduced a universal primer binding site; the final cDNA contained a unique molecular identifier, enabling accurate counting of TCR cDNA molecules. First-strand cDNA for TCR alpha and beta chains was synthesized from specific primers in the conserved constant-segment region. To control for contamination, every cDNA library carried two barcodes: a SMART-Mk sample barcode plus Illumina barcodes. TruSeq adapter sequences along with Illumina sample barcodes were introduced in two successive PCR steps. Sequencing of the TCR alpha and beta cDNA libraries was done on the Illumina HiSeq platform using custom primers. Per the source publication's procedure: Raw reads were processed with MiGEC to extract unique molecular identifiers, and MiXCR was used to determine CDR3 positions. Recombination models were inferred per individual with the repgenHMM and IGoR tools using an EM algorithm. Shared clonotypes were analyzed with the tcR package in R, and sharing was normalized by the product of cloneset sizes. To study raw recombination without the effects of thymic and clonal selection, out-of-frame nonproductive sequences were analyzed. TCRdb trimmed public reads at Q25 via fastp, called clones via MiXCR and kept in-frame beta chains. Identical CDR3 protein sequences are pooled into one entry, listed with their most common genes and DNA. TCRdb, not the authors, supplied the V and J calls. The table for this sample lists about 900,000 distinct CDR3 sequences; roughly an eighth of them were counted only once. Under 2% of the sample is held by the ten biggest clonotypes.

These data also formed part of another study, on yellow fever vaccine responses in identical twins. Looking at the second paper: According to the authors, the vaccine-induced T cell response in identical twins seemed to be partly convergent and partly specific to each individual. The study precisely tracked vaccine-responding T cell clones in identical twins.

The sample was PBMCs. The TCR originated in a woman between 18 and 29 years old in good health.

The nucleotides are TGTGCCAGCAGCCGGGGTTGGGCAGATACGCAGTATTTT. This sequence encodes CASSRGWADTQYF. The rearranged segments are TRBV7-2 and TRBJ2-3; the D region possibly corresponds to TRBD2 (5 bases align). The CDR3 runs 13 amino acids, cysteine and phenylalanine included. Only CDR3 DNA remains: 39 bases, in frame from the first base. The V and J ends are trimmed by 5 bases and 4 bases, leaving 10 bases between them. CDR1 and CDR2 were assigned from the germline V gene as SGHTA and FQGNSA.